The 17 T cell receptor beta chains below come from one sample, sequenced in a study of graft-versus-host responses after intestinal transplantation. The protocol was immunoSEQ multiplex PCR, while the TCRdb copy is restricted to in-frame clones and leaves out a portion. The sample includes around 100,000 clones, more than 90% of them seen just once. No antigen is known for these receptors. The sequenced sample was unstimulated CD4+ T cells sorted from spleen or lymph node cells, obtained before transplant. The receptors come from a human donor who was the organ donor for an intestinal transplant.

V and J are TRBV28 and TRBJ2-1; TRBD2 aligns across 13 bases. Germline V gene sequence: CDR1 MDHEN, CDR2 SYDVKM. V shed 2 bases, J shed 12 bases, and the junction held 7 bases outside the gene matches. The CDR3 loop spans 15 amino acids. The CDR3 spells CASSLRTSGSGRQFF. The CDR3, as DNA: TGTGCCAGCAGTTTAAGGACTAGCGGGAGTGGTAGGCAGTTCTTC. The whole variable domain, remainder taken from reference TRBV28 and TRBJ2-1, is DVKVTQSSRYLVKRTGEKVFLECVQDMDHENMFWYRQDPGLGLRLIYFSYDVKMKEKGDIPEGYSVSREKKERFSLILESASTNQTSMYLCASSLRTSGSGRQFFGPGTRLTVL.

About this clone itself: The junction does not match germline at one end; this may be a read error. The CDR3 DNA reads as TGCAGTGTTGGGACAGGGGGAATTTACACTGAAGCTTTCTTT. This sequence encodes CSVGTGGIYTEAFF. The chain is built from TRBV29-1 and TRBJ1-1, with TRBD1 identical over 11 bases. This CDR3 contains 14 residues. CDR1 and CDR2 (germline): SQVTM, ANQGSEA.

The CDR3 loop is CASNSGRRPEQYF. CDR3 in DNA: TGTGCCAGCAACAGCGGGAGGAGGCCCGAGCAGTACTTC. The chain joins TRBV28 to TRBJ2-7, with TRBD2 identical over 9 bases. The junction had 7 bases not matched to a gene; V was cut back by 7 bases and J by 6 bases. There are 13 residues in the CDR3. The V gene's germline CDR1 is MDHEN and CDR2 SYDVKM.

The chain carries TRBV18 and TRBJ2-1, with TRBD2 matching 8 bases. CDR3 length: 15 amino acids. V dropped 4 bases and J dropped 0; count of bases not matched to a gene: 2. Germline V gene data show CDR1 as KGHSH and CDR2 as LQKENI. The CDR3: CASSLGTSSYNEQFF. CDR3 nucleotide sequence: TGTGCCAGCTCACTCGGGACTAGCTCCTACAATGAGCAGTTCTTC.

The genes are TRBV7-9 and TRBJ1-5, with 8 bases aligning to TRBD1. Trimming cost V 5 bases and J 6 bases; bases outside gene matches: 6. CDR3 size: 14 residues. From germline, CDR1 is SEHNR and CDR2 FQNEAQ (reference sequence). The DNA of the CDR3 is TGTGCCAGCAGCCCTCAGGGGGCAGGTCAGCCCCAGCATTTT. Translating it yields CASSPQGAGQPQHF.

The genes are TRBV19 and TRBJ2-2; D remains unclear. The CDR3 is made up of 13 amino acids. CDR1 and CDR2 (germline): LNHDA, SQIVND (reference sequence). V was pared by 5 bases and J by 6 bases, with 10 bases between. CDR3 loop: CASSLHLAGELFF. CDR3 DNA sequence: TGTGCCAGTAGTCTACATCTGGCCGGGGAGCTGTTTTTT.

The chain is built from TRBV4-2 and TRBJ2-1; TRBD2 is a possible D gene (6 bases). The germline V and J ends were trimmed by 1 base and 4 bases, with 20 bases remaining between them. This CDR3 spans 18 amino acids. Germline V lookup: CDR1 LGHNA, CDR2 YNFKEQ. CDR3: CASSQGVTGDLGYNEQFF. CDR3 DNA sequence: TGTGCCAGCAGCCAAGGGGTAACGGGAGATTTAGGTTACAATGAGCAGTTCTTC.

J is TRBJ1-4 and V is TRBV19; maybe TRBD1 (5 bases). CDR3 length: 14 amino acids. CDR1 is LNHDA, CDR2 SQIVND, per germline (reference sequence). Trimming took 4 bases from V and 5 from J, leaving 11 bases between them. CDR3 nucleotide sequence: TGTGCCAGTAGTAGACGGGACGAAAATGAAAAACTGTTTTTT. This encodes CASSRRDENEKLFF.

The V call is TRBV5-1, the J call TRBJ2-1; D remains ambiguous. The germline gives CDR1 SGHRS, CDR2 YFSETQ. Trimming removed 5 bases from V and 5 bases from J, with 20 bases in between. This CDR3 is built from 16 residues. CDR3 bases: TGCGCCAGCAGACCTAACCCGTACTCCCTCGACAATGAGCAGTTCTTC. It specifies CASRPNPYSLDNEQFF. Looking up the rest from reference TRBV5-1 and TRBJ2-1 gives the full variable domain: KAGVTQTPRYLIKTRGQQVTLSCSPISGHRSVSWYQQTPGQGLQFLFEYFSETQRNKGNFPGRFSGRQFSNSRSEMNVSTLELGDSALYLCASRPNPYSLDNEQFFGPGTRLTVL.

Comment on this clone: Other DNA sequences from this sample encode an identical CDR3 as well. This chain joins TRBV7-8 and TRBJ2-5; 7 bases fit TRBD1. CDR1 is SGHVS, CDR2 FQNEAQ, per germline. With V trimmed by 5 bases and J by 5 bases, 8 bases remained unmatched. The CDR3 runs 14 residues. This CDR3 is CASSPRTGGETQYF. In DNA, the CDR3 is TGTGCCAGCAGCCCACGGACAGGTGGGGAGACCCAGTACTTC. The full variable domain, with the rest looked up from reference TRBV7-8 and TRBJ2-5, is GAGVSQSPRYKVAKRGQDVALRCDPISGHVSLFWYQQALGQGPEFLTYFQNEAQLDKSGLPSDRFFAERPEGSVSTLKIQRTQQEDSAVYLCASSPRTGGETQYFGPGTRLLVL.

The V and J genes are TRBV7-9 and TRBJ1-5; 7 nucleotides match TRBD1. The CDR3 is made up of 16 amino acids. The V gene end was trimmed by 1 base and the J gene end by 7 bases; junction bases not matched to a gene: 10. The V gene's germline CDR1 is SEHNR and CDR2 FQNEAQ (reference sequence). The CDR3 DNA follows: TGTGCCAGCAGCTTAGGGGGCGGAGGACAGGTACAGCCCCAGCATTTT. It yields the protein CASSLGGGGQVQPQHF.

V is TRBV28 and J is TRBJ2-3; TRBD2 matches 12 bases. Germline lookup yields CDR1 MDHEN and CDR2 SYDVKM. J was trimmed by 8 bases and V by 5 bases; bases with no gene match: 11. The CDR3 is 16 residues long. The CDR3 DNA is TGTGCCAGCAGTCCCCTACCTCTAGCGGGAGGGCGTACGCAGTATTTT. Its translation: CASSPLPLAGGRTQYF. Drawing the rest from reference TRBV28 and TRBJ2-3, the complete variable domain is DVKVTQSSRYLVKRTGEKVFLECVQDMDHENMFWYRQDPGLGLRLIYFSYDVKMKEKGDIPEGYSVSREKKERFSLILESASTNQTSMYLCASSPLPLAGGRTQYFGPGTRLTVL.

J is TRBJ1-5 and V is TRBV5-5; 8 bases line up with TRBD1. The CDR3 spans 12 residues. Per the germline V gene, CDR1 is SGHKS and CDR2 is YYEKEE (reference sequence). Trimming cost V 7 bases and J 5 bases; bases outside gene matches: 2. CDR3 sequence reads: CASGQGDQPQHF. CDR3 coding DNA: TGTGCCAGCGGACAGGGAGATCAGCCCCAGCATTTT.

The J gene is TRBJ2-1, the V gene TRBV7-9, with D possibly TRBD2 on 6 matching bases. The CDR3 is made up of 16 amino acids. V lost 4 bases and J lost 10, with 23 bases in between. Germline V gene data show CDR1 as SEHNR and CDR2 as FQNEAQ (reference sequence). CDR3 residues: CASSSSSGREIWEQFF. The CDR3 DNA reads TGTGCCAGCAGCTCGAGTAGCGGCAGGGAGATATGGGAGCAGTTCTTC.

The chain has TRBV6-6 and TRBJ2-7; 9 positions match TRBD1. The CDR3 runs to 14 residues. V lost 4 bases and J lost 3; bases outside the gene matches: 4. Looked up from germline, CDR1 is MNHNY and CDR2 is SVGAGI (reference sequence). The CDR3: CASSSQGANYEQYF. DNA for the CDR3: TGTGCCAGCAGTTCACAGGGGGCAAACTACGAGCAGTACTTC.

The chain uses TRBV2 and TRBJ2-3, with D perhaps assigned TRBD1 or TRBD2 (6 bases each). CDR3 size: 15 residues. V lost 5 bases to trimming and J lost 0 bases, with 12 bases between them. Germline-derived CDR1 and CDR2 are SNHLY and FYNNEI. CDR3 region: CASSMRGASTDTQYF. The DNA of the CDR3 is TGTGCCAGCAGTATGAGGGGGGCTAGCACAGATACGCAGTATTTT.

The chain recombines TRBV2 with TRBJ2-3, with D unresolved. Germline CDR1 and CDR2: SNHLY and FYNNEI. V was trimmed by 1 base and J by 2 bases, leaving 10 bases between them. The CDR3 has 15 residues. CDR3 amino acids: CASSEEEPVTDTQYF. CDR3 coding DNA: TGTGCCAGCAGTGAAGAGGAGCCTGTCACAGATACGCAGTATTTT.